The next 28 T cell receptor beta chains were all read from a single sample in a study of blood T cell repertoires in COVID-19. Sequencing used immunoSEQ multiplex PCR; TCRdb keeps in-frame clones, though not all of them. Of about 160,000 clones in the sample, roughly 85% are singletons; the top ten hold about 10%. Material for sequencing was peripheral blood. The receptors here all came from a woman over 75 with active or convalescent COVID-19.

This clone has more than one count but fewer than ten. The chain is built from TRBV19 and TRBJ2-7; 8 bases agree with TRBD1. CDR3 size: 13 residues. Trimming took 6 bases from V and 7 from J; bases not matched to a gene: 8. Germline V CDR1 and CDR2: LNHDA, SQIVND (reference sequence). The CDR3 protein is CASRGRGLREQYF. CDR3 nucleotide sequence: TGTGCCAGTAGAGGCAGGGGGCTAAGGGAGCAGTACTTC.

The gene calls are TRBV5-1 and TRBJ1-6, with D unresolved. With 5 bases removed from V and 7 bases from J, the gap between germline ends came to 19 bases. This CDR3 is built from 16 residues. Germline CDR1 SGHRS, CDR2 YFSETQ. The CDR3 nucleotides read TGCGCCAGCAGAAACCCGAACGGTGGAGGCAATTCACCCCTCCACTTT. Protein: CASRNPNGGGNSPLHF.

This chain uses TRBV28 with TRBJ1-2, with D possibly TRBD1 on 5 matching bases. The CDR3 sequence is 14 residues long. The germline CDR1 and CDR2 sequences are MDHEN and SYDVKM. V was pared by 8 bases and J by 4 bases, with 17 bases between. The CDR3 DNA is TGTGCCAGCGTCTTGGGCGATACAGGCTATGGCTACACCTTC. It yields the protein CASVLGDTGYGYTF.

The CDR3 nucleotides read TGTGCCAGCACCCGGACAGACGGGCCTAACTATGGCTACACCTTC. Its translation is CASTRTDGPNYGYTF. The chain is built from TRBV6-5 and TRBJ1-2; a weak D match, TRBD1 (6 bases). CDR3 length equals 15 residues. The V and J ends lost 7 bases and 0 bases respectively, with 15 bases between them. Per germline, CDR1 MNHEY and CDR2 SVGAGI.

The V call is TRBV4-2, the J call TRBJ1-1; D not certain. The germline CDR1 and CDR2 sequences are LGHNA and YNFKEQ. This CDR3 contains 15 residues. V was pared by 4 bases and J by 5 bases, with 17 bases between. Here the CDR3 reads CASSPGGGKGTEAFF. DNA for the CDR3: TGTGCCAGCAGCCCCGGCGGCGGAAAAGGAACTGAAGCTTTCTTT.

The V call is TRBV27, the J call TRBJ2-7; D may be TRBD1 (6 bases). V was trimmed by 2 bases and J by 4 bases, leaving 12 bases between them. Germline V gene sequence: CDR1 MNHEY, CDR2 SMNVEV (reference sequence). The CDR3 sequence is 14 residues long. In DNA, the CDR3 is TGTGCCAGCAGTTTAAGGCAGGGGAAGTACGAGCAGTACTTC. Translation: CASSLRQGKYEQYF.

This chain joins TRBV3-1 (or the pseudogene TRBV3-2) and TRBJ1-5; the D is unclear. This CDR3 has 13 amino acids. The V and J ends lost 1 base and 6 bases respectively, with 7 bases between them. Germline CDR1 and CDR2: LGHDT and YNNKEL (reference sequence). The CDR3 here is CASSQGAGQPQHF. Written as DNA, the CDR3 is TGTGCCAGCAGCCAAGGGGCAGGTCAGCCCCAGCATTTT.

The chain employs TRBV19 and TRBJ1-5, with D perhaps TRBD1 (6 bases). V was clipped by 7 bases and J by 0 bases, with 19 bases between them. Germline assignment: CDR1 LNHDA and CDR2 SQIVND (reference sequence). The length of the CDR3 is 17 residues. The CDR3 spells CASNSRGGGNSNQPQHF. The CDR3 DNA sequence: TGTGCCAGTAACTCGAGGGGGGGAGGAAATAGCAATCAGCCCCAGCATTTT.

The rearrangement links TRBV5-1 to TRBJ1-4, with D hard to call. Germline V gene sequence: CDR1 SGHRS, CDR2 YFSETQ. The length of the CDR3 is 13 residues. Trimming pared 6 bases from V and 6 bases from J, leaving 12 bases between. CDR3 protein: CASKTVGDEKLFF. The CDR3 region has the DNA TGCGCCAGCAAAACGGTCGGGGATGAAAAACTGTTTTTT.

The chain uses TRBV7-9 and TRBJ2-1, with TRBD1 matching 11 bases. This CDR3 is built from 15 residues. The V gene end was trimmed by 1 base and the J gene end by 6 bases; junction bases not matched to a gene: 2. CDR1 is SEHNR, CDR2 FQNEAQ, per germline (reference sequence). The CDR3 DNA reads TGTGCCAGCAGCTTAGGGACAGGGGGCTTCAATGAGCAGTTCTTC. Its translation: CASSLGTGGFNEQFF.

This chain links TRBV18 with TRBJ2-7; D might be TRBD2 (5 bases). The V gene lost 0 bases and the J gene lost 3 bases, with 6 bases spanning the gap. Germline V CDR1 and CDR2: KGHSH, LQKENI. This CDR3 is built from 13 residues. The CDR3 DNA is TGTGCCAGCTCACCACCGAGGGACTACGAGCAGTACTTC. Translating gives CASSPPRDYEQYF.

For the CDR3, the DNA is TGTGCCAGCAGTTACTCCGGTAGCGCGAACACCGGGGAGCTGTTTTTT. Translation: CASSYSGSANTGELFF. The V and J genes are TRBV6-5 and TRBJ2-2; a possible D gene is TRBD2 (5 bases). CDR1 and CDR2 from the germline V gene are MNHEY and SVGAGI. There are 16 residues in the CDR3. Trimming took 0 bases from V and 0 from J, leaving 8 bases between them.

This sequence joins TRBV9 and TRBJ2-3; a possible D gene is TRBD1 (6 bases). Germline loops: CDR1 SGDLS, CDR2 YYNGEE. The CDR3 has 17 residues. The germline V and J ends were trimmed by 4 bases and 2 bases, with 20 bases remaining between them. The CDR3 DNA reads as TGTGCCAGCAGCTTACAAACAGGGTCTCTACCCACAGATACGCAGTATTTT. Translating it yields CASSLQTGSLPTDTQYF.

CDR3 region: CASSPTGDTQYF. The CDR3, as DNA: TGTGCCAGCTCCCCCACAGGAGATACGCAGTATTTT. The V gene is TRBV18, the J gene TRBJ2-3; possible D gene TRBD1, 5 bases. V was clipped by 6 bases and J by 5 bases, with 9 bases between them. Germline loops: CDR1 KGHSH, CDR2 LQKENI. The CDR3 extends over 12 amino acids.

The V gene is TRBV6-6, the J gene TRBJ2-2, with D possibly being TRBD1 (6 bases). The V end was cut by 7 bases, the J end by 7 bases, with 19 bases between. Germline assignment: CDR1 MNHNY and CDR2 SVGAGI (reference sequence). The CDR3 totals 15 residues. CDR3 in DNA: TGTGCCAGCACCCCTCGATTTGGGGGCGTCGGGGAGCTGTTTTTT. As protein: CASTPRFGGVGELFF.

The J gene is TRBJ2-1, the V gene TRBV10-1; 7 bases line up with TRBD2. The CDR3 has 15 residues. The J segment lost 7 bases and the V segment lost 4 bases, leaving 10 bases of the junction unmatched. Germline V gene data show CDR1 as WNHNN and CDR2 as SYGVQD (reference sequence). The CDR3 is CASSGNAGEINEQFF. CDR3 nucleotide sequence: TGCGCCAGCAGTGGCAACGCGGGAGAGATAAATGAGCAGTTCTTC.

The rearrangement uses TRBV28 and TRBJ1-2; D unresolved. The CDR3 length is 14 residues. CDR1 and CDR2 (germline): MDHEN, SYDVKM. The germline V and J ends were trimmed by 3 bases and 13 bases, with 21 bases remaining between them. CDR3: CASSLLAGVPSPTF. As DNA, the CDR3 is TGTGCCAGCAGTTTGCTAGCAGGAGTTCCCTCTCCCACCTTC.

The CDR3 DNA is TGTGCCAGCAGTGAAAATACAGAATATGGCTACACCTTC. Translated: CASSENTEYGYTF. The chain employs TRBV2 and TRBJ1-2; the D is unclear. The CDR3 runs 13 residues. Germline V gene lookup returns CDR1 SNHLY and CDR2 FYNNEI. Trimming cost V 2 bases and J 5 bases, with 9 bases left between them. The full variable domain, its missing parts supplied by reference TRBV2 and TRBJ1-2, is EPEVTQTPSHQVTQMGQEVILRCVPISNHLYFYWYRQILGQKVEFLVSFYNNEISEKSEIFDDQFSVERPDGSNFTLKIRSTKLEDSAMYFCASSENTEYGYTFGSGTRLTVV.

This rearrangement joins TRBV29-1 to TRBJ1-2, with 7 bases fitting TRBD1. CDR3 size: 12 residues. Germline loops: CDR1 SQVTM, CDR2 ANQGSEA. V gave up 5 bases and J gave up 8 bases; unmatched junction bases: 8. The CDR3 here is CSVLRGGRGYTF. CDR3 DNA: TGCAGCGTTCTCAGAGGGGGCCGGGGCTACACCTTC.

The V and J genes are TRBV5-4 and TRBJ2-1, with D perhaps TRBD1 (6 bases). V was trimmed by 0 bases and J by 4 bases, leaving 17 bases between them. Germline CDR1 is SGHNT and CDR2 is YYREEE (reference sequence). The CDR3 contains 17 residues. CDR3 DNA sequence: TGTGCCAGCAGCTTGGATTACGGACAGCTTTCGTACAATGAGCAGTTCTTC. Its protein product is CASSLDYGQLSYNEQFF. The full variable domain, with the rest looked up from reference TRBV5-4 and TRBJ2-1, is ETGVTQSPTHLIKTRGQQVTLRCSSQSGHNTVSWYQQALGQGPQFIFQYYREEENGRGNFPPRFSGLQFPNYSSELNVNALELDDSALYLCASSLDYGQLSYNEQFFGPGTRLTVL.

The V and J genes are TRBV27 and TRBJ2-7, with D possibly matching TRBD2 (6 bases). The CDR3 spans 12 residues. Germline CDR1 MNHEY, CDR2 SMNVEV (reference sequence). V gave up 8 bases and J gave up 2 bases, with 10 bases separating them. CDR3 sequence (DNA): TGTGCCAGCGGGGACTCAACCTACGAGCAGTACTTC. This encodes CASGDSTYEQYF.

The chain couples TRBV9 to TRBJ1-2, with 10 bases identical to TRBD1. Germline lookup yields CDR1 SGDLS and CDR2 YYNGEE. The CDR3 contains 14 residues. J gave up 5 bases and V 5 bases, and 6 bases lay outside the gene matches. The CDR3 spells CASRRQGANYGYTF. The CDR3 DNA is TGTGCCAGCAGACGACAGGGGGCGAATTATGGCTACACCTTC.

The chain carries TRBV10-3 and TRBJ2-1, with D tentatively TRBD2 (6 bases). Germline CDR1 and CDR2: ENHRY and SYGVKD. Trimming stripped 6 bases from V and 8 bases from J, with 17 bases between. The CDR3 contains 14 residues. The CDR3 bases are TGTGCCATCAGCTACGGACTATTTGGGGATGAGCAGTTCTTC. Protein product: CAISYGLFGDEQFF.

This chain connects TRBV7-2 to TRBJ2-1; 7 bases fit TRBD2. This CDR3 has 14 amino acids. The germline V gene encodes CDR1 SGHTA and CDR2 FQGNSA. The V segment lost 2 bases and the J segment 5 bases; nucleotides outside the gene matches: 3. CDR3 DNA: TGTGCCAGCAGCTTATCTAGCGGTAACAATGAGCAGTTCTTC. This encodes CASSLSSGNNEQFF.

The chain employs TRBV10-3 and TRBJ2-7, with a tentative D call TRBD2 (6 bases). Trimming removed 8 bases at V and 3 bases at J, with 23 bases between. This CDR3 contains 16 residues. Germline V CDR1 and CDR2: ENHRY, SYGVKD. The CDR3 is CAIARRERDGNYEQYF. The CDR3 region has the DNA TGTGCCATCGCGAGGCGGGAAAGGGACGGGAACTACGAGCAGTACTTC.

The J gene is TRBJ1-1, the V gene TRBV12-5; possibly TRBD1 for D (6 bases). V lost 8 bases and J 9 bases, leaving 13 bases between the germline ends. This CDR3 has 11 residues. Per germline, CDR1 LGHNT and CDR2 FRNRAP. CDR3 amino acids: CASLGAVKAFF. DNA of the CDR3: TGTGCTAGTTTGGGGGCTGTTAAAGCTTTCTTT.

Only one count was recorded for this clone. CDR3 coding DNA: TGTGCCAGCAGCCGGACAGGGAGCAATTCACCCCTCCACTTT. Its translation: CASSRTGSNSPLHF. This sequence joins TRBV3-1 (or the pseudogene TRBV3-2) and TRBJ1-6; 8 bases agree with TRBD1. Germline values: CDR1 LGHDT, CDR2 YNNKEL (reference sequence). The CDR3 has 14 amino acids. J was trimmed by 7 bases and V by 4 bases; bases with no gene match: 3.

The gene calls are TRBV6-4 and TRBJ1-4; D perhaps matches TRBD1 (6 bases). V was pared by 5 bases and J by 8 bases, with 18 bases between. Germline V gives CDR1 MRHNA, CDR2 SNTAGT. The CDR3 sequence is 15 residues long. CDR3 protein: CASSPLGQRGEKLFF. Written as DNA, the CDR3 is TGTGCCAGCAGTCCACTCGGACAGCGGGGAGAAAAACTGTTTTTT.